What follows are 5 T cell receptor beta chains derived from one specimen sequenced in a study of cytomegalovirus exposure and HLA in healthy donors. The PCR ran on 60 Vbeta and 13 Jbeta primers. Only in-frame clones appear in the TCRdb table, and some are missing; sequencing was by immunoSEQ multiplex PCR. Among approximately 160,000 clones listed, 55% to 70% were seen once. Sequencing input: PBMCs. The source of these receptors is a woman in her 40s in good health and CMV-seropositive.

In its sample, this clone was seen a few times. CDR3 residues: CASSKPTSGITSGYEQYF. CDR3 nucleotides: TGTGCCAGCAGCAAACCGACTAGCGGAATTACCTCGGGGTACGAGCAGTACTTC. The chain recombines TRBV21-1 with TRBJ2-7; the table's D call of TRBD2 was not tested on the DNA. TRBV21-1 corresponds to a pseudogene. The CDR3 spans 18 residues.

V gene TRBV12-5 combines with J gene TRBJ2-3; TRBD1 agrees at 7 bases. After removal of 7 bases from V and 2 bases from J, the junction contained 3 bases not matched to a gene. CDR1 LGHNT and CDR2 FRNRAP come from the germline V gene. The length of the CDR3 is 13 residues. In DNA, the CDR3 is TGTGCTAGTGACAGGGGAATCACAGATACGCAGTATTTT. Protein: CASDRGITDTQYF.

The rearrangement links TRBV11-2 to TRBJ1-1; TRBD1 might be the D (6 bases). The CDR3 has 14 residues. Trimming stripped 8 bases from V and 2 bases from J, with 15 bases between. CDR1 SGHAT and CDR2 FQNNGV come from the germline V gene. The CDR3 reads CASGFGQQNTEAFF. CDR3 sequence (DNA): TGTGCCAGCGGATTTGGACAGCAAAACACTGAAGCTTTCTTT.

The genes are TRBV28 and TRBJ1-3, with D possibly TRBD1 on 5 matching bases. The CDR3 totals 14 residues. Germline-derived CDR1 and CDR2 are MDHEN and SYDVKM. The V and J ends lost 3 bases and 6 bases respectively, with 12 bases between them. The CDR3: CASSFGGELNTIYF. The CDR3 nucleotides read TGTGCCAGCAGTTTTGGGGGGGAATTAAACACCATATATTTT.

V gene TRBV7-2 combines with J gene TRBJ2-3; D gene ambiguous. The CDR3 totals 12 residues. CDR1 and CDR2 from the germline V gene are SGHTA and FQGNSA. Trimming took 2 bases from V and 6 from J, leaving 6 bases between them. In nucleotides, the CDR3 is TGTGCCAGCAGCTTAACACAGGATACGCAGTATTTT. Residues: CASSLTQDTQYF.